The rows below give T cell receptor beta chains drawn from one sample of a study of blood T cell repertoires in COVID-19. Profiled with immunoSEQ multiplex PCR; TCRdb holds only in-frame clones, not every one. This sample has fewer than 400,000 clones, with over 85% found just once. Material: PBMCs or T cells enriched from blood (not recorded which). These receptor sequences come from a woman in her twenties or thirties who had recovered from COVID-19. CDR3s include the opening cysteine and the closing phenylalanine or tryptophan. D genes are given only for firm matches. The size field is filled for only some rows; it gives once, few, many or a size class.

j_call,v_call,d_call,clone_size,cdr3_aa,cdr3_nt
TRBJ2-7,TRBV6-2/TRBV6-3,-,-,CASSYSQAALYEQYF,TGTGCCAGCAGTTACTCCCAAGCGGCCCTCTACGAGCAGTACTTC
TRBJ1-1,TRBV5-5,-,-,CASSVYYGQGVNTEAFF,TGTGCCAGCAGCGTCTACTATGGACAAGGAGTGAACACTGAAGCTTTCTTT
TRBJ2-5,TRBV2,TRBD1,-,CASSVDRGKETQYF,TGTGCCAGCAGTGTTGACAGGGGCAAAGAGACCCAGTACTTC
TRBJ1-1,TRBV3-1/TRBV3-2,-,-,CASSQDLQGMAFF,TGTGCCAGCAGCCAAGATTTACAGGGTATGGCTTTCTTT
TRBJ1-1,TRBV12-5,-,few,CASGPPGITEAFF,TGTGCTAGTGGTCCCCCGGGGATCACTGAAGCTTTCTTT
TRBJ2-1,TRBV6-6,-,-,CASSYSTQDRYNEQFF,TGTGCCAGCAGTTACTCGACCCAGGATCGGTACAATGAGCAGTTCTTC
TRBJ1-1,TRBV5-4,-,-,CASSTKTESNTEAFF,TGTGCCAGCAGCACGAAGACAGAATCGAACACTGAAGCTTTCTTT
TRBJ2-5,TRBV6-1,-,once,CASSELADQETQYF,TGTGCCAGCAGTGAACTGGCAGACCAAGAGACCCAGTACTTC
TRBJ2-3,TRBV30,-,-,CAWSPSPGQGADTQYF,TGTGCCTGGAGTCCGTCACCAGGCCAGGGCGCAGATACGCAGTATTTT
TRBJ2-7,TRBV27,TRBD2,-,CASSLALAYEQYF,TGTGCCAGCAGTTTAGCACTAGCGTACGAGCAGTACTTC